A single sample gave rise to the 3 T cell receptor beta chains below, sequenced in a study of shared T cell receptors in the human thymus. Generated by immunoSEQ multiplex PCR, the TCRdb table keeps only in-frame clones and is missing some. The data show 500,000 to 550,000 clones, with 75% to 80% seen just once and about 0.013% held by the top ten. This sample also appeared in a second study, on human thymus T cells.

Sequenced input: thymocytes. Receptors originate from a boy in the first two years of life with a congenital heart defect.

This clone was detected only once. The gene calls are TRBV4-1 and TRBJ1-2; D gene uncertain. This CDR3 is built from 15 residues. The germline V and J ends were trimmed by 3 bases and 4 bases, with 15 bases remaining between them. The germline CDR1 and CDR2 sequences are MGHRA and YSYEKL. CDR3 in DNA: TGCGCCAGCAGCCACCGACAACGGAATTCCTATGGCTACACCTTC. This encodes CASSHRQRNSYGYTF.

V gene TRBV30 combines with J gene TRBJ2-1; TRBD2 matches at 10 bases. Germline V CDR1 and CDR2: GTSNPN, SVGIG (reference sequence). CDR3 length: 16 residues. V trimming: 2 bases; J trimming: 3 bases; junction bases outside the gene matches: 7. CDR3: CAWSPTLAGIYNEQFF. The CDR3 DNA sequence: TGTGCCTGGAGTCCCACACTAGCGGGAATCTACAATGAGCAGTTCTTC.

The gene calls are TRBV12-5 and TRBJ2-5, with TRBD1 as a possible D gene (6 bases). The ends were cut back, 0 bases at V and 3 bases at J, with 14 bases in the middle. The CDR3 contains 16 residues. The V gene's germline CDR1 is LGHNT and CDR2 FRNRAP. This CDR3 reads CASGLVPRDIKETQYF. The CDR3 coding sequence is TGTGCTAGTGGTTTGGTTCCCCGGGACATTAAAGAGACCCAGTACTTC.